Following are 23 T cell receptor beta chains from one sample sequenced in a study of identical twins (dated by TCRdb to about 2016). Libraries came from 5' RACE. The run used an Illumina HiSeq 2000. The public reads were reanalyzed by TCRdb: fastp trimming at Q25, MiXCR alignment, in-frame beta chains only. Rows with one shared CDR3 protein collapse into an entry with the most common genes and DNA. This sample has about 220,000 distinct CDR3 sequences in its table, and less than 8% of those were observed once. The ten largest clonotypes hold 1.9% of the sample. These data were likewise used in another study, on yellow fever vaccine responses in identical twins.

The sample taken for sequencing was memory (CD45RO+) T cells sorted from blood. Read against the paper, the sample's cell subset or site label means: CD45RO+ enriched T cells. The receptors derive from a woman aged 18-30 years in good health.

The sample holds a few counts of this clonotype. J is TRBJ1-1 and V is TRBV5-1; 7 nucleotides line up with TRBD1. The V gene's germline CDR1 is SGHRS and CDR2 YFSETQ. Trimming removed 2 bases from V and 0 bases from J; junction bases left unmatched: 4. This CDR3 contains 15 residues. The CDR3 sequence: CASSLRTGVNTEAFF. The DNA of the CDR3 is TGCGCCAGCAGCTTAAGGACAGGCGTGAACACTGAAGCTTTCTTT.

CDR3 DNA: TGTGCCAGCAGTTACTCGGGGGCGAACACCGGGGAGCTGTTTTTT. This encodes CASSYSGANTGELFF. The chain joins TRBV6-2 or TRBV6-3 to TRBJ2-2; tentatively, D is TRBD1 or TRBD2 (5 bases each). Trimming shortened V by 0 bases and J by 0 bases, and 5 bases separated the two germline ends. This CDR3 region has 15 residues. Germline CDR1 is MNHEY and CDR2 is SVGEGT.

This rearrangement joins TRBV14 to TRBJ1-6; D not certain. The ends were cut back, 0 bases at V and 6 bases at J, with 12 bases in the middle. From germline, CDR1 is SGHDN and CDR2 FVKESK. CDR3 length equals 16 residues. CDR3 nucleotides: TGTGCCAGCAGCCAAGAAATCGCGGCGGCTAATTCACCCCTCCACTTT. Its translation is CASSQEIAAANSPLHF.

The chain's CDR3 is CASSPNPFSGVAYNEQFF. The CDR3 bases are TGTGCCAGCAGCCCGAACCCGTTTAGCGGGGTCGCCTACAATGAGCAGTTCTTC. The chain joins TRBV3-1 to TRBJ2-1; TRBD2 aligns across 8 bases. The CDR3 spans 18 residues. Germline trimming cut 4 bases from V and 2 bases from J; bases unmatched to any gene: 13. Looked up from germline, CDR1 is LGHDT and CDR2 is YNNKEL (reference sequence).

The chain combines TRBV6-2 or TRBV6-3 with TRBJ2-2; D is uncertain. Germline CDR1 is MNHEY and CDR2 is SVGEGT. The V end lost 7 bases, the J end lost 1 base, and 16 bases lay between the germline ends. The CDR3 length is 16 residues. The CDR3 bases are TGTGCCAGCAAAGGGATTGGCAGGCGGAACACCGGGGAGCTGTTTTTT. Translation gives CASKGIGRRNTGELFF.

The CDR3 bases are TGTGCCAGCAGCTCTGCCGGCCTCGGCGAGCAGTACTTC. Encoded protein: CASSSAGLGEQYF. This chain uses TRBV7-9 with TRBJ2-7; D not resolved. V lost 4 bases, J lost 6 bases, and 13 bases lay in between. The CDR3 sequence is 13 residues long. Germline values: CDR1 SEHNR, CDR2 FQNEAQ (reference sequence).

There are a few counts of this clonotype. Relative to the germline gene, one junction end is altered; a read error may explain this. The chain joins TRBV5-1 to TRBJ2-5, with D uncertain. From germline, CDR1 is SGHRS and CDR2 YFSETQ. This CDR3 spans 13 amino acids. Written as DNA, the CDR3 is TGCGCCAGCAACTTGAACGTCCAAGAGACCCAGTACTTC. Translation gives CASNLNVQETQYF.

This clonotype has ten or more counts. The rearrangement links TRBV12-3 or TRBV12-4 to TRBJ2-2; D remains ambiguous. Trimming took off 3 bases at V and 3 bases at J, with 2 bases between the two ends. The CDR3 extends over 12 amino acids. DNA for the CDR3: TGTGCCAGCAGTTTCCACACCGGGGAGCTGTTTTTT. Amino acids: CASSFHTGELFF.

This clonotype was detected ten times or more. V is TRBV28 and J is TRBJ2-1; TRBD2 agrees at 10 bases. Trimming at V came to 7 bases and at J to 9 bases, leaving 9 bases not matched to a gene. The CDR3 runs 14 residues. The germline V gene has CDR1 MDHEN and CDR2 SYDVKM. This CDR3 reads CASKTPAGGFEQFF. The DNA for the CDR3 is TGTGCCAGCAAAACCCCAGCGGGAGGGTTTGAGCAGTTCTTC.

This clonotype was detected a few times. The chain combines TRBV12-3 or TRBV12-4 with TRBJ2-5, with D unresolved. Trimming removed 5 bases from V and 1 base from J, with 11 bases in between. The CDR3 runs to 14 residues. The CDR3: CASSPGPGQETQYF. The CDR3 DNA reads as TGTGCCAGCAGTCCCGGCCCGGGCCAAGAGACCCAGTACTTC.

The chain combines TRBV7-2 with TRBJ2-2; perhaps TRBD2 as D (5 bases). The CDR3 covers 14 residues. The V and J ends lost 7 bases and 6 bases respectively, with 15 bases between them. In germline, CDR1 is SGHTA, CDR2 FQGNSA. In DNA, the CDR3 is TGTGCCAGCACGAGCGGCATGAAGGCCGGGGAGCTGTTTTTT. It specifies CASTSGMKAGELFF.

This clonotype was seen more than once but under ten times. CDR3 DNA sequence: TGTGCCAGCAGTGAATTGTACGGCTACAATGAGCAGTTCTTC. Protein sequence: CASSELYGYNEQFF. This sequence joins TRBV6-1 and TRBJ2-1; no reliable D call. Trimming took off 2 bases at V and 3 bases at J, with 8 bases between the two ends. CDR3 length: 14 residues. Germline assignment: CDR1 MNHNS and CDR2 SASEGT.

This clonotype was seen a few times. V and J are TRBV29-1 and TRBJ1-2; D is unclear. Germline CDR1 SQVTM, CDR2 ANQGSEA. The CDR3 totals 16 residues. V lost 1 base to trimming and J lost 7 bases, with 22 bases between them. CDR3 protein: CSVEGFEAVRPSGYTF. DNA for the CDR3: TGCAGCGTTGAAGGGTTTGAGGCGGTCCGACCGAGTGGCTACACCTTC.

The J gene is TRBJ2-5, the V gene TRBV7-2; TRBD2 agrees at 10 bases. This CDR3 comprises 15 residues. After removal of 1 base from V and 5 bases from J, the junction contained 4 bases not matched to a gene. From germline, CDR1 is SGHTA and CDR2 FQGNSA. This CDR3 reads CASSLGLAGVETQYF. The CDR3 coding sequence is TGTGCCAGCAGCTTAGGGCTAGCGGGAGTTGAGACCCAGTACTTC.

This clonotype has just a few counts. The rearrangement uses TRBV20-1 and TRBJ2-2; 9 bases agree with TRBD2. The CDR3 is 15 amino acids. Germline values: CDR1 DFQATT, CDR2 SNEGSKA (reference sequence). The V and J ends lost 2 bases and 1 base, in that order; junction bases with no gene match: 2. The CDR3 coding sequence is TGCAGTGCTAGAATAGCGGGAGTGAACACCGGGGAGCTGTTTTTT. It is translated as CSARIAGVNTGELFF.

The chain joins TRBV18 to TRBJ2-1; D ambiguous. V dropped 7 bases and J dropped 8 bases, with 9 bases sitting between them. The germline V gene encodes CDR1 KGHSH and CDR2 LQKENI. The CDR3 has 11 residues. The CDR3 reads CASCYLDEQFF. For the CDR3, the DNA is TGTGCCAGCTGTTACTTAGATGAGCAGTTCTTC.

The CDR3 nucleotides read TGTGCCAGCAGCTTAGATGAGGGGTATCAGCCCCAGCATTTT. Translating it yields CASSLDEGYQPQHF. The chain combines TRBV7-8 with TRBJ1-5, with D maybe TRBD1 (5 bases). Trimming took 1 base from V and 5 from J, leaving 9 bases between them. Looked up from germline, CDR1 is SGHVS and CDR2 is FQNEAQ. The CDR3 length is 14 residues.

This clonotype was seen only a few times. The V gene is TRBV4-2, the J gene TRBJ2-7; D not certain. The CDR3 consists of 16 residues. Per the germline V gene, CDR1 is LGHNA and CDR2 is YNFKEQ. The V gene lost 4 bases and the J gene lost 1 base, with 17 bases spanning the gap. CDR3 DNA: TGTGCCAGCAGCCGGCAAACTGCCGCCGATTCCTACGAGCAGTACTTC. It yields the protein CASSRQTAADSYEQYF.

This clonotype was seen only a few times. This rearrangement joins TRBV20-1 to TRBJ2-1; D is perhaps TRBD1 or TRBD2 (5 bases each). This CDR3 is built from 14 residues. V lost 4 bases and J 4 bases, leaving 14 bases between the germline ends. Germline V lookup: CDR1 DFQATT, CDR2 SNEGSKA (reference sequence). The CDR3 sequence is CSAMSTWGYNEQFF. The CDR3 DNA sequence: TGCAGTGCTATGAGCACCTGGGGGTACAATGAGCAGTTCTTC.

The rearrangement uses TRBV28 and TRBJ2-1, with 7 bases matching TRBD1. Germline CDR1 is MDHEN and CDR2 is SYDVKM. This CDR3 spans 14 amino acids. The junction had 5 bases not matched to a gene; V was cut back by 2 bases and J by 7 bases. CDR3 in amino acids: CASSLPQTGNEQFF. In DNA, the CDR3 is TGTGCCAGCAGTTTACCCCAGACAGGGAATGAGCAGTTCTTC.

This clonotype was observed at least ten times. The CDR3 sequence is CASSSPMGGRAPQHF. Here the CDR3 DNA reads TGTGCCAGCAGTTCCCCTATGGGGGGGCGTGCACCCCAGCATTTT. V and J are TRBV6-5 and TRBJ1-5; D is possibly TRBD1 (6 bases). There are 15 residues in the CDR3. Looked up from germline, CDR1 is MNHEY and CDR2 is SVGAGI. Trimming stripped 4 bases from V and 10 bases from J, with 20 bases between.

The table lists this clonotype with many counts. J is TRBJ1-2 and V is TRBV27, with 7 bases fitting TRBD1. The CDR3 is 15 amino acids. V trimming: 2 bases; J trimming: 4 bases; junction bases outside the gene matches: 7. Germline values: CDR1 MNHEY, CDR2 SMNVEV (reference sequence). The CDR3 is CASSLGSTGFYGYTF. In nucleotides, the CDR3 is TGTGCCAGCAGTTTAGGGTCGACAGGGTTCTATGGCTACACCTTC.

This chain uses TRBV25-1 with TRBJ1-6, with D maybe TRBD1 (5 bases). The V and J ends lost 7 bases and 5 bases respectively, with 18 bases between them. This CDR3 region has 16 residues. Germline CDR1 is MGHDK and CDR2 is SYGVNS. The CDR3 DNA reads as TGTGCCAGCATTTGCGGGGACCACATGGATAATTCACCCCTCCACTTT. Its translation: CASICGDHMDNSPLHF.